The following is a T cell receptor (beta chain) sequence with its context. Its antigen is undetermined. PCR involved 60 Vbeta and 13 Jbeta primers. This table comes from immunoSEQ multiplex PCR, and its TCRdb copy is limited to in-frame clones, with some not included. The table for this sample gives some 120,000 clones. The germline V gene has CDR1 SEHNR and CDR2 FQNEAQ (reference sequence). Losses at the gene ends were 3 bases for V and 4 bases for J; bases not matched to a gene: 6. The CDR3 is 15 amino acids. These data belong to a study of cytomegalovirus exposure and HLA in healthy donors. Findings and limits, study-wide: A list of 150 to 200 TCR beta chains associated with cytomegalovirus was given. Sequencing artifact likely explains a cluster of highly shared sequence variants. TCR association rates varied by HLA locus in a later analysis, with DRB1 highest and HLA-C lowest. Common viral pathogens seemed to be connected with several of the most significant clusters, according to a later analysis.

This chain joins TRBV7-9 and TRBJ2-1, with 7 bases matching TRBD2. This receptor was identified in a man aged 18 to 30 in good health and CMV-seronegative. The sequenced sample consisted of PBMCs. Written as DNA, the CDR3 is TGTGCCAGCAGCTTCGGGGGAGGGATTTACAATGAGCAGTTCTTC. This sequence encodes CASSFGGGIYNEQFF. The whole variable domain, filled in from reference TRBV7-9 and TRBJ2-1, reads DTGVSQNPRHKITKRGQNVTFRCDPISEHNRLYWYRQTLGQGPEFLTYFQNEAQLEKSRLLSDRFSAERPKGSFSTLEIQRTEQGDSAMYLCASSFGGGIYNEQFFGPGTRLTVL.